The clone carrying this T cell receptor (beta chain) turned up a few times. Its target is not known. The data stem from a study of CD8 T cells in ankylosing spondylitis. Whole-study results and caveats: Disease-linked clones were reportedly significantly enriched in matched ankylosing spondylitis synovial fluid.

Each CDR3 protein is one row after TCRdb ran MiXCR on the 5' RACE reads. In the table there are roughly 230,000 distinct CDR3 sequences, 15% to 20% of which are singletons. The TCR sequence derives from a male donor with ankylosing spondylitis or in good health (not recorded which). The specimen sequenced was blood, either unsorted or a sorted T cell fraction (not recorded which).

The CDR3 is CASSISTLSTALTYEQYF. The CDR3 coding sequence is TGTGCCAGCAGTATATCAACCCTATCGACAGCCCTAACCTACGAGCAGTACTTC. This chain uses TRBV2 with TRBJ2-7, with D possibly matching TRBD1 (5 bases). Trimming stripped 5 bases from V and 2 bases from J, with 25 bases between. Looked up from germline, CDR1 is SNHLY and CDR2 is FYNNEI. CDR3 length: 18 residues.